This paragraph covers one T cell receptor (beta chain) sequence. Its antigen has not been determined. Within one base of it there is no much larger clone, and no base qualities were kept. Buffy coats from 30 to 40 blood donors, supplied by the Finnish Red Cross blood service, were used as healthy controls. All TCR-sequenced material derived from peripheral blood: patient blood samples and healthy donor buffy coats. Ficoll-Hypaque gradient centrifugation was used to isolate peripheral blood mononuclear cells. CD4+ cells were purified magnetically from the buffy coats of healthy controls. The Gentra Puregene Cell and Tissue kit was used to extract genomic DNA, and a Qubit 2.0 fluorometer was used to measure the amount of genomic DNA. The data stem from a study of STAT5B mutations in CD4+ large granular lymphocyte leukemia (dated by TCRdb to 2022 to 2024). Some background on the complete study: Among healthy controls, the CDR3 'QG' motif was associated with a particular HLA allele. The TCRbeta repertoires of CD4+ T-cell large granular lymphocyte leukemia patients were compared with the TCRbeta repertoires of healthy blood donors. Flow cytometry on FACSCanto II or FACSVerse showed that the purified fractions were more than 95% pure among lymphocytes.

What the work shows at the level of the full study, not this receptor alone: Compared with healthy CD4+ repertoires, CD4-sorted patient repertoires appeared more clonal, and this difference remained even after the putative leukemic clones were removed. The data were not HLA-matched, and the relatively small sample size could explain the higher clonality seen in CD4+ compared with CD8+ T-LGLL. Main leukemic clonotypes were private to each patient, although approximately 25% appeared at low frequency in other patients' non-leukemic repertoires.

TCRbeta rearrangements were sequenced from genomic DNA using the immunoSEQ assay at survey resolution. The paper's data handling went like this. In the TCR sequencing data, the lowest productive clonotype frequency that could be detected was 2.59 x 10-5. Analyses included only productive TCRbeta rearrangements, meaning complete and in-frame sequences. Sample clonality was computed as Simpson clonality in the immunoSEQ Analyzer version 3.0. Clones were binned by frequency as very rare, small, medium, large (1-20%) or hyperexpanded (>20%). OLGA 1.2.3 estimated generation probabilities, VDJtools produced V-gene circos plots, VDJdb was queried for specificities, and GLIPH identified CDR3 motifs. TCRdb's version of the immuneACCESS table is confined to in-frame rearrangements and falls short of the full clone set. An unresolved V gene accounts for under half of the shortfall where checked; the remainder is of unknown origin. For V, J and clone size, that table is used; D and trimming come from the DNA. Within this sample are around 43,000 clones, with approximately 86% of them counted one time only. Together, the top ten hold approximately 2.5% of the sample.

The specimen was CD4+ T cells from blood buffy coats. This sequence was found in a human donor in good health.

CDR3 sequence: CASSLEGQGTYGYTF. At the DNA level, the sequence is TGTGCCAGCAGCTTAGAAGGACAGGGGACCTATGGCTACACCTTC. The V and J genes are TRBV7-9 and TRBJ1-2, with 9 bases matching TRBD1. The germline V gene (reference sequence) provides CDR1 SEHNR and CDR2 FQNEAQ. From cysteine to phenylalanine, the CDR3 is 15 amino acids long. CDR3 DNA only is kept here, 45 bases in frame from base 1. For this chain, trimming is 1 base at the V end and 4 bases at the J end, and the number of junction bases without a gene match is 4.